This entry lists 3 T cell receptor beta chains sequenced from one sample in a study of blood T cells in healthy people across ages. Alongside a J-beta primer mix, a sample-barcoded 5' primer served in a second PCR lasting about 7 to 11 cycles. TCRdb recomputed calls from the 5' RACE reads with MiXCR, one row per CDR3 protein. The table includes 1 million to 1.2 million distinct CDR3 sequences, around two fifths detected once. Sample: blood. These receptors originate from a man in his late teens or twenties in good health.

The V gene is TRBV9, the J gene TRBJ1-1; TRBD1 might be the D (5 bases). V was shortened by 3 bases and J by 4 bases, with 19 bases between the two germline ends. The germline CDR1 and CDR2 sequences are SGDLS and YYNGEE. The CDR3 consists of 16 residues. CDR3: CASSAEGSRAATEAFF. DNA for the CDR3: TGTGCCAGCAGCGCCGAAGGATCCAGGGCCGCCACTGAAGCTTTCTTT.

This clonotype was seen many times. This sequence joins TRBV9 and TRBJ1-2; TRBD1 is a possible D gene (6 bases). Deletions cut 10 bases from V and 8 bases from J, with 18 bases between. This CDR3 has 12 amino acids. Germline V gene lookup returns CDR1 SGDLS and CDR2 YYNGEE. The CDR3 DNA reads TGTGCCTCCAGCACGGGGGCTGGAGGCTACACCTTC. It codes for CASSTGAGGYTF.

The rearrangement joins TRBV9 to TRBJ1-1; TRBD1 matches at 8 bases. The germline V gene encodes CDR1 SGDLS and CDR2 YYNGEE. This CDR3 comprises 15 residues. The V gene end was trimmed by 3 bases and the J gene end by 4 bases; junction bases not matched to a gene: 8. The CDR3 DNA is TGTGCCAGCAGCGGGTCCCAGGGGGCGACCACTGAAGCTTTCTTT. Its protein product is CASSGSQGATTEAFF.